Each of the 20 T cell receptor beta chains below was sequenced from the same sample in a study of regulatory T cells in long-lasting Graves disease. The time point: newly diagnosed GD, antithyroid drugs for less than 3 months. Isolated PBMC RNA provided the starting material for the TCR library. Arm-PCR with iRepertoire HTBI primers amplified the CDR3 regions for these TCR beta libraries. MiXCR, run by TCRdb on the multiplex PCR reads, gives a single entry per CDR3 protein. The sample contains roughly 420,000 distinct CDR3 sequences, about a sixth of which appear only once. A further study also used this sample, focusing on T cells in Graves' hyperthyroidism and ophthalmopathy.

The sample here was peripheral blood mononuclear cells (PBMCs), taken at new diagnosis, from a patient treated with antithyroid drugs. The receptor set was obtained from a woman between 25 and 40 years old with Graves disease.

V gene TRBV27 combines with J gene TRBJ1-2; 8 nucleotides agree with TRBD1. V dropped 2 bases and J dropped 6; count of bases not matched to a gene: 11. This CDR3 region has 16 residues. Germline V gives CDR1 MNHEY, CDR2 SMNVEV (reference sequence). CDR3 in amino acids: CASSLLPGGNPDGYTF. As DNA, the CDR3 is TGTGCCAGCAGTTTACTGCCAGGGGGCAATCCGGATGGCTACACCTTC.

This clonotype was observed many times. The rearrangement joins TRBV5-5 to TRBJ2-3; D ambiguous. The V end was cut by 4 bases, the J end by 2 bases, with 17 bases between. CDR1 and CDR2 from the germline V gene are SGHKS and YYEKEE (reference sequence). The CDR3 has 16 amino acids. DNA of the CDR3: TGTGCCAGCAGCCGACTCGAACAGCCGCACACAGATACGCAGTATTTT. Its protein product is CASSRLEQPHTDTQYF.

There are a few counts of this clonotype. The chain employs TRBV28 and TRBJ2-3; possible D gene TRBD1, 5 bases. V lost 6 bases and J 2 bases, leaving 12 bases between the germline ends. Germline CDR1 and CDR2: MDHEN and SYDVKM. The CDR3 sequence is 14 residues long. The CDR3 coding sequence is TGTGCCAGCAGCCTAGGGGCCTTCACAGATACGCAGTATTTT. Translation: CASSLGAFTDTQYF.

This clonotype was found many times. The chain employs TRBV28 and TRBJ2-6, with D perhaps TRBD1 or TRBD2 (7 bases each). V dropped 3 bases and J dropped 0 bases, with 24 bases sitting between them. This CDR3 spans 21 amino acids. CDR1 MDHEN and CDR2 SYDVKM come from the germline V gene. This chain's CDR3 is CASSFPRGGQRPTSGANVLTF. The CDR3, as DNA: TGTGCCAGCAGTTTCCCTCGCGGGGGACAGCGGCCAACCTCTGGGGCCAACGTCCTGACTTTC. Full variable domain (missing parts from reference TRBV28 and TRBJ2-6): DVKVTQSSRYLVKRTGEKVFLECVQDMDHENMFWYRQDPGLGLRLIYFSYDVKMKEKGDIPEGYSVSREKKERFSLILESASTNQTSMYLCASSFPRGGQRPTSGANVLTFGAGSRLTVL.

The chain joins TRBV19 to TRBJ1-1; D is perhaps TRBD1 (5 bases). Trimming took 3 bases from V and 7 from J, leaving 12 bases between them. Germline V gene data show CDR1 as LNHDA and CDR2 as SQIVND (reference sequence). The CDR3 is 13 amino acids. The CDR3 loop is CASSISTVGEAFF. In nucleotides, the CDR3 is TGTGCCAGTAGTATCTCGACAGTAGGTGAAGCTTTCTTT.

Many counts were recorded for this clonotype. V is TRBV27 and J is TRBJ1-2; D ambiguous. The CDR3 runs to 13 residues. V lost 3 bases, J lost 1 base, and 6 bases lay in between. Per the germline V gene, CDR1 is MNHEY and CDR2 is SMNVEV (reference sequence). The CDR3 coding sequence is TGTGCCAGCAGTTTTTTGAATAACTATGGCTACACCTTC. This codes for CASSFLNNYGYTF.

This clonotype has a count of ten or more. The gene calls are TRBV12-3 or TRBV12-4 and TRBJ2-1, with D possibly being TRBD2 (6 bases). The CDR3 covers 15 residues. Trimming cost V 3 bases and J 8 bases, with 17 bases left between them. This chain's CDR3 is CASSFSEIAADEQFF. Written as DNA, the CDR3 is TGTGCCAGCAGTTTTTCCGAAATAGCGGCCGATGAGCAGTTCTTC.

At least ten counts were recorded for this clonotype. This rearrangement joins TRBV5-1 to TRBJ1-5; D remains unclear. This CDR3 has 16 amino acids. V shed 4 bases and J shed 0 bases, with 14 bases lying between them. Germline loops: CDR1 SGHRS, CDR2 YFSETQ. The CDR3 bases are TGCGCCAGCAGCCCGGACGGAGGGTATAGCAATCAGCCCCAGCATTTT. It yields the protein CASSPDGGYSNQPQHF.

This clonotype has a count of ten or more. V and J are TRBV11-1 and TRBJ2-2, with 9 bases matching TRBD2. Germline V gene data show CDR1 as SGHAT and CDR2 as FQDESV (reference sequence). With V trimmed by 0 bases and J by 6 bases, 2 bases remained unmatched. This CDR3 is 15 amino acids long. The CDR3 spells CASSLASGSAGELFF. Written as DNA, the CDR3 is TGTGCCAGCAGCTTAGCTAGCGGGAGCGCCGGGGAGCTGTTTTTT.

The CDR3 reads CASSRASNTEAFF. In nucleotides, the CDR3 is TGTGCCAGTAGTCGGGCCTCGAACACTGAAGCTTTCTTT. The chain employs TRBV19 and TRBJ1-1; no clear D. The CDR3 covers 13 residues. Germline values: CDR1 LNHDA, CDR2 SQIVND (reference sequence). V lost 5 bases to trimming and J lost 1 base, with 8 bases between them.

There are many counts of this clonotype. The chain joins TRBV11-2 to TRBJ1-5; D not resolved. The germline gives CDR1 SGHAT, CDR2 FQNNGV. The CDR3 has 12 amino acids. V was shortened by 2 bases and J by 10 bases, with 9 bases between the two germline ends. In DNA form, the CDR3 reads TGTGCCAGCAGCTTAATGGGTGGCCCCCAGCATTTT. It codes for CASSLMGGPQHF.

In this sample, this clonotype turned up many times. Germline is not matched at one junction end, which may reflect a read error. The chain links TRBV20-1 to TRBJ2-7, with D maybe TRBD1 (5 bases). Looked up from germline, CDR1 is DFQATT and CDR2 is SNEGSKA (reference sequence). The CDR3 totals 14 residues. The CDR3 here is CSARDPGKAYEQYF. The CDR3 DNA follows: TGCAGTGCCAGAGACCCAGGGAAGGCTTACGAGCAGTACTTC.

This clonotype was seen repeatedly, ten times or more. The V and J genes are TRBV7-8 and TRBJ2-3; TRBD2 matches 11 bases. The CDR3 length is 16 residues. V trimming: 5 bases; J trimming: 1 base; junction bases outside the gene matches: 5. CDR1 and CDR2 from the germline V gene are SGHVS and FQNEAQ. CDR3 in amino acids: CASSARLAGRTDTQYF. CDR3 in DNA: TGTGCCAGCAGCGCTCGACTAGCGGGACGCACAGATACGCAGTATTTT.

This clonotype was found many times. The genes are TRBV29-1 and TRBJ1-2, with TRBD1 matching 8 bases. This CDR3 is 13 amino acids long. The junction had 3 bases not matched to a gene; V was cut back by 4 bases and J by 2 bases. CDR1 is SQVTM and CDR2 is ANQGSEA in the germline V gene. CDR3 region: CSVAGGANYGYTF. Here the CDR3 DNA reads TGCAGCGTTGCAGGGGGCGCGAACTATGGCTACACCTTC.

This clonotype showed up many times. The CDR3 coding sequence is TGTGCCAGCAGTTTACCCCCGGAAGAAGAAAAACTGTTTTTT. It yields the protein CASSLPPEEEKLFF. The chain employs TRBV28 and TRBJ1-4; D gene uncertain. CDR1 MDHEN and CDR2 SYDVKM come from the germline V gene. Trimming removed 2 bases at V and 8 bases at J, with 12 bases between. The CDR3 length is 14 residues.

The chain employs TRBV5-1 and TRBJ2-1; TRBD2 might be the D (6 bases). Germline V gene sequence: CDR1 SGHRS, CDR2 YFSETQ. This CDR3 is built from 15 residues. V was clipped by 5 bases and J by 7 bases, with 19 bases between them. The CDR3 sequence: CASRKPGLEGNEQFF. The CDR3, as DNA: TGCGCCAGCAGGAAGCCGGGACTGGAGGGGAATGAGCAGTTCTTC.

The table lists this clonotype with many counts. V is TRBV5-1 and J is TRBJ2-3; 8 bases line up with TRBD1. With V trimmed by 4 bases and J by 3 bases, 10 bases remained unmatched. Germline V lookup: CDR1 SGHRS, CDR2 YFSETQ. This CDR3 spans 16 amino acids. The DNA for the CDR3 is TGCGCCAGCAGCCCTACTCAGGGGGCGCGGACAGATACGCAGTATTTT. It encodes CASSPTQGARTDTQYF.

This clonotype was observed at least ten times. The chain recombines TRBV18 with TRBJ2-5; D remains ambiguous. Trimming left V 0 bases short and J 5 bases short, with 13 bases between. CDR3 size: 15 residues. CDR1 is KGHSH, CDR2 LQKENI, per germline. CDR3 DNA: TGTGCCAGCTCACCACCGTCTAGTCGTTGGGAGACCCAGTACTTC. It is translated as CASSPPSSRWETQYF.

The rearrangement joins TRBV6-1 to TRBJ1-3; D is undetermined. Germline assignment: CDR1 MNHNS and CDR2 SASEGT. The CDR3 covers 11 residues. Trimming removed 8 bases from V and 9 bases from J, with 11 bases in between. The CDR3 reads CASRYRGTIYF. The CDR3 nucleotides read TGTGCCAGCCGATATCGGGGCACCATATATTTT.

In its sample, this clonotype was seen a few times. The V call is TRBV27, the J call TRBJ2-7; TRBD1 matches at 9 bases. CDR3 length: 14 residues. V gave up 5 bases and J gave up 6 bases; unmatched junction bases: 8. CDR1 MNHEY and CDR2 SMNVEV come from the germline V gene (reference sequence). CDR3 DNA: TGTGCCAGCAGTAACCGGGACAGGGTAACCGAGCAGTACTTC. Translated: CASSNRDRVTEQYF.